The source of this T cell receptor (beta chain) is a study of blood T cell repertoires in COVID-19 (TCRdb year 2020). Looking at the study overall: Samples covering the acute and convalescent phases of COVID-19 were provided by collaborators in the United States, Italy and Spain. The repertoires were released in a freely available public database meant as a resource for research on the immune response to SARS-CoV-2. A de-identified subject ID, COVID-19 status, age in years and sex were almost always included in the sample metadata. Where HLA class I and class II types were available, the types were taken from metadata supplied by the sample provider, not from assay-based typing. Samples were obtained from the ongoing ImmuneRACE study (first 160 participants) and from some 1,300 subjects provided by 6 global collaborators. Deeply sampled blood TCRbeta repertoires from subjects exposed to, actively infected with, or recovered from COVID-19 were included in the dataset. The prospective study material was composed of cDNA or gDNA derived from T cells, B-cell-depleted T cells, or PBMCs. On the study overall, not on this receptor specifically: The quantity of clinical and demographic metadata differed by source and by participant and was supplied without curation.

At one collaborating source in Seattle, patients were enrolled during active infection and were followed longitudinally through the course of disease. Collaborating institutions collected whole blood in K2EDTA tubes following their own protocols. Collaborator samples were shipped for TCRbeta analysis as frozen whole blood, isolated PBMCs, or DNA extracted from either sample type. TCRbeta CDR3 regions were amplified from genomic DNA by means of the immunoSEQ Assay, a bias-controlled multiplex PCR. The paper's data handling went like this. The number of nucleated cells in each sample was estimated from the amplification of reference gene primers within the assay. To quantify the absolute abundance of each unique TCRbeta CDR3 rearrangement, sequence reads were collapsed and filtered. For each sample, productive Simpson clonality was calculated by taking the square root of Simpson's diversity index across productive rearrangements. TCRdb provides this immuneACCESS table in a form limited to in-frame rearrangements. Some clones are lacking; in checked studies, under half of them reflect an unresolved V gene, and why the rest are absent is not known. That table supplies the V and J calls and clone size; D and trimming were determined from the DNA. The sample table lists fewer than 350,000 clones, around 90% of them with a count of one. Around 6.8% of the sample belongs to the ten largest clones.

Comment on this clone: This receptor's antigen is unknown. No much larger clone exists at a distance of one base, and base qualities are not known.

Based on the germline V gene, the CDR1 and CDR2 sequences are MDHEN and SYDVKM. V lost 7 bases and J lost 2 bases, and the count of bases not matched to a germline gene is 2. The CDR3 contains 14 residues, cysteine and phenylalanine counted. CDR3 DNA is the only sequence kept; it has 42 bases, read in frame from the first base. Here the chain combines TRBV28 and TRBJ2-3; 11 nucleotides in the junction match TRBD2. Sequenced material: peripheral blood. The TCR comes from a woman aged 25 to 39 with COVID-19, enrolled during active disease. In nucleotides, the sequence is TGTGCCAGCAAGGGACTAGCGGCCACAGATACGCAGTATTTT. This yields the protein CASKGLAATDTQYF.